This T cell receptor (beta chain) was found in a study of identical twins. Germline trimming cut 0 bases from V and 5 bases from J; bases unmatched to any gene: 3. CDR3 length: 15 residues. Germline V gene lookup returns CDR1 MNHEY and CDR2 SMNVEV (reference sequence). TCRdb re-analysed the 5' RACE reads in MiXCR, keeping a single row per CDR3 protein. The data contain over 500,000 distinct CDR3 sequences, less than 25% of them singletons. In addition, the sample was reused for a study of T cells expressing NK-cell markers.

The material sequenced was CD4+ T cells sorted from blood. This receptor was taken from a woman aged 18-30 years in good health. The V and J genes are TRBV27 and TRBJ2-1, with 8 nucleotides matching TRBD1. CDR3 loop: CASSLSGTGHNEQFF. The CDR3 DNA reads as TGTGCCAGCAGTTTATCGGGGACAGGCCACAATGAGCAGTTCTTC.